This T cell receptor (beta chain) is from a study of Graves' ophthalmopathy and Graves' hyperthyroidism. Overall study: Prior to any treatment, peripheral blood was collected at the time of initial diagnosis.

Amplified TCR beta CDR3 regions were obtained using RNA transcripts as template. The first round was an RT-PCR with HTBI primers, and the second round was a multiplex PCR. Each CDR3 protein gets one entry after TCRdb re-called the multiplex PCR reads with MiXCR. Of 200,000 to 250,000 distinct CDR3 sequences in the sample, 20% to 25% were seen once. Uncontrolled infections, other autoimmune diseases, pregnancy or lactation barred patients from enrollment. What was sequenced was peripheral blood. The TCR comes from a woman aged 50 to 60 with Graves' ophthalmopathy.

The CDR3 loop reads CASSIHRNEAFF. The CDR3 DNA reads TGTGCCAGCAGCATTCATAGGAATGAAGCTTTCTTT. The V and J genes are TRBV12-3 or TRBV12-4 and TRBJ1-1; D is ambiguous. The germline V and J ends were trimmed by 6 bases and 7 bases, with 12 bases remaining between them. The CDR3 is made up of 12 amino acids.